The 25 T cell receptor beta chains listed next were all sequenced from one sample in a study of human T cells and chemical hapten exposure. TCRdb re-called the RACE reads with MiXCR, one entry per CDR3 protein. The sample consists of 65,000 to 90,000 distinct CDR3 sequences, about 14% of them appearing once. Time point indicated: pre-sensitization, week 0. The treatment: therapeutic diphenylcyclopropenone sensitization with weekly scalp DPC. This sample comprised whole blood, obtained in connection with sensitization to the hapten diphenylcyclopropenone (DPC). All receptors derive from a woman aged 50 to 60 with alopecia areata. Some clones in this sample may be carry-over from other donors' samples.

This clonotype was counted a few times. The V gene is TRBV20-1, the J gene TRBJ2-3; 8 nucleotides line up with TRBD2. The CDR3 consists of 15 residues. Germline lookup yields CDR1 DFQATT and CDR2 SNEGSKA (reference sequence). With V trimmed by 6 bases and J by 1 base, 9 bases remained unmatched. CDR3 loop: CSAAPAGARTDTQYF. CDR3 in DNA: TGCAGTGCCGCCCCAGCGGGAGCGCGCACAGATACGCAGTATTTT.

The J gene is TRBJ1-2, the V gene TRBV12-3 or TRBV12-4; 9 nucleotides line up with TRBD1. The V segment lost 5 bases and the J segment 8 bases; nucleotides outside the gene matches: 6. The CDR3 is 13 amino acids. In DNA, the CDR3 is TGTGCCAGCAGTCCCGGGACAGGGAAAGGCTACACCTTC. This encodes CASSPGTGKGYTF.

The chain couples TRBV7-2 to TRBJ1-4; D possibly corresponds to TRBD1 (6 bases). V gave up 0 bases and J gave up 7 bases, with 12 bases separating them. Germline loops: CDR1 SGHTA, CDR2 FQGNSA. This CDR3 contains 15 residues. CDR3 nucleotides: TGTGCCAGCAGCTTAGCTGGCCTACAGGGTGAAAAACTGTTTTTT. Translating it yields CASSLAGLQGEKLFF.

The rearrangement joins TRBV18 to TRBJ1-2, with 10 nucleotides matching TRBD1. The CDR3 runs to 14 residues. Germline V gene lookup returns CDR1 KGHSH and CDR2 LQKENI. With 3 bases clipped from V and 7 bases from J, the junction kept 5 bases outside the gene matches. CDR3 sequence (DNA): TGTGCCAGCTCACCGCCGGGACAGGGGTTTGGCTACACCTTC. Translation gives CASSPPGQGFGYTF.

This clonotype was observed once. The rearrangement links TRBV6-5 to TRBJ2-7; the match to TRBD1 covers 10 bases. Germline CDR1 is MNHEY and CDR2 is SVGAGI. The J segment lost 3 bases and the V segment lost 8 bases, leaving 4 bases of the junction unmatched. The CDR3 covers 13 residues. In nucleotides, the CDR3 is TGTGCCAGCGGCCGGGACAGGGGCTACGAGCAGTACTTC. Translated: CASGRDRGYEQYF.

The genes are TRBV20-1 and TRBJ2-1; 10 bases line up with TRBD2. After removal of 5 bases from V and 15 bases from J, the junction contained 10 bases not matched to a gene. This CDR3 region has 12 residues. Germline values: CDR1 DFQATT, CDR2 SNEGSKA (reference sequence). CDR3 coding DNA: TGCAGTGCTGGGGCTAGCGGGAGTTTAAGGTTCTTC. It yields the protein CSAGASGSLRFF.

This clonotype has a handful of counts. V usage is TRBV5-4 and J usage is TRBJ2-1, with D unresolved. Germline V CDR1 and CDR2: SGHNT, YYREEE (reference sequence). This CDR3 spans 15 amino acids. The germline V and J ends were trimmed by 4 bases and 4 bases, with 15 bases remaining between them. CDR3 residues: CASSLTQTPYNEQFF. The CDR3 DNA follows: TGTGCCAGCAGCCTGACACAGACGCCGTACAATGAGCAGTTCTTC. The complete variable domain, with remaining parts taken from reference TRBV5-4 and TRBJ2-1, reads ETGVTQSPTHLIKTRGQQVTLRCSSQSGHNTVSWYQQALGQGPQFIFQYYREEENGRGNFPPRFSGLQFPNYSSELNVNALELDDSALYLCASSLTQTPYNEQFFGPGTRLTVL.

This chain connects TRBV4-3 to TRBJ1-1; 7 bases line up with TRBD1. CDR1 LGHNA and CDR2 YSLEER come from the germline V gene. The length of the CDR3 is 15 residues. V was clipped by 0 bases and J by 3 bases; unmatched bases: 4. CDR3 sequence: CASSQDPGQYTEAFF. In nucleotides, the CDR3 is TGCGCCAGCAGCCAAGATCCGGGACAGTACACTGAAGCTTTCTTT.

This rearrangement joins TRBV29-1 to TRBJ2-3; tentatively, D is TRBD2 (5 bases). This CDR3 region has 10 residues. CDR1 is SQVTM and CDR2 is ANQGSEA in the germline V gene. Trimming cost V 7 bases and J 7 bases, with 9 bases left between them. This CDR3 is CSGGENTQYF. CDR3 DNA sequence: TGCAGCGGTGGGGAGAATACGCAGTATTTT.

This clonotype has just a few counts. V is TRBV5-1 and J is TRBJ2-6; D gene unclear. V was shortened by 0 bases and J by 1 base, with 5 bases between the two germline ends. This CDR3 region has 15 residues. Germline CDR1 is SGHRS and CDR2 is YFSETQ. Here the CDR3 reads CASSLEASGANVLTF. The CDR3 bases are TGCGCCAGCAGCTTGGAGGCGTCTGGGGCCAACGTCCTGACTTTC.

This clonotype has ten or more counts. The chain employs TRBV28 and TRBJ2-2; 7 bases line up with TRBD1. V lost 2 bases, J lost 3 bases, and 3 bases stayed unmatched. The CDR3 is made up of 15 amino acids. Germline loops: CDR1 MDHEN, CDR2 SYDVKM. Here the CDR3 reads CASSLGDRDTGELFF. In DNA, the CDR3 is TGTGCCAGCAGTTTAGGAGACAGGGACACCGGGGAGCTGTTTTTT.

This clonotype has ten or more counts. The V call is TRBV4-3, the J call TRBJ1-6; D is uncertain. Per the germline V gene, CDR1 is LGHNA and CDR2 is YSLEER. V lost 0 bases, J lost 10 bases, and 10 bases lay in between. The CDR3 runs to 14 residues. CDR3 protein: CASSQDLGHSPLHF. CDR3 DNA: TGCGCCAGCAGCCAAGATCTTGGTCACTCACCCCTCCACTTT.

The chain joins TRBV5-5 to TRBJ1-1; D is undetermined. CDR1 SGHKS and CDR2 YYEKEE come from the germline V gene (reference sequence). This CDR3 contains 14 residues. V shed 3 bases and J shed 0 bases, with 9 bases lying between them. The CDR3: CASSSGLLNTEAFF. For the CDR3, the DNA is TGTGCCAGCAGCTCGGGCCTACTGAACACTGAAGCTTTCTTT.

This clonotype was counted a few times. V gene TRBV6-2 or TRBV6-3 combines with J gene TRBJ2-1; D is possibly TRBD1 or TRBD2 (5 bases each). CDR3 size: 16 residues. Germline CDR1 is MNHEY and CDR2 is SVGEGT. Trimming took 6 bases from V and 2 from J, leaving 17 bases between them. The CDR3 coding sequence is TGTGCCAGCAGACGGACCGGGACCAAGACCTACAATGAGCAGTTCTTC. The encoded protein is CASRRTGTKTYNEQFF.

There are a few counts of this clonotype. The chain carries TRBV7-9 and TRBJ2-1, with 13 bases matching TRBD2. After removal of 5 bases from V and 0 bases from J, the junction contained 10 bases not matched to a gene. The CDR3 is made up of 19 amino acids. Germline V gives CDR1 SEHNR, CDR2 FQNEAQ (reference sequence). The CDR3 bases are TGTGCCAGCAGCCCGGGGACTAGCGGGATAAGGAGCTCCTACAATGAGCAGTTCTTC. This sequence encodes CASSPGTSGIRSSYNEQFF.

The chain links TRBV6-2 or TRBV6-3 to TRBJ2-1; TRBD2 aligns across 7 bases. Losses at the gene ends were 6 bases for V and 4 bases for J; bases not matched to a gene: 9. The CDR3 loop spans 15 amino acids. The germline gives CDR1 MNHEY, CDR2 SVGEGT. The CDR3 sequence: CASRERGRGYNEQFF. The DNA of the CDR3 is TGTGCCAGCAGAGAACGAGGGAGGGGTTACAATGAGCAGTTCTTC.

This clonotype was counted many times. This chain links TRBV20-1 with TRBJ1-2; no reliable D call. With 3 bases removed from V and 1 base from J, the gap between germline ends came to 6 bases. The CDR3 has 12 amino acids. Germline assignment: CDR1 DFQATT and CDR2 SNEGSKA (reference sequence). CDR3 sequence: CSARGSNYGYTF. In DNA, the CDR3 is TGCAGTGCTAGGGGGAGTAACTATGGCTACACCTTC.

This clonotype was counted a few times. The DNA is left out, because the CDR3 cannot be placed on it with certainty; the CDR3 is given as TCRdb lists it. The rearrangement uses TRBV5-1 and TRBJ2-1; TRBD1 is taken as the D call from the table, unchecked against the DNA. Germline assignment: CDR1 SGHRS and CDR2 YFSETQ. Termini included, the CDR3 measures 13 amino acids. The CDR3 region is CASSLVGQGAEFF.

This chain joins TRBV27 and TRBJ2-7; D is possibly TRBD2 (6 bases). The CDR3 runs to 12 residues. Trimming removed 6 bases from V and 6 bases from J, with 12 bases in between. From germline, CDR1 is MNHEY and CDR2 SMNVEV (reference sequence). The CDR3 protein is CASSLLGGEQYF. The CDR3 coding sequence is TGTGCCAGCAGCCTCTTGGGGGGCGAGCAGTACTTC.

The chain combines TRBV30 with TRBJ1-5; 9 nucleotides align to TRBD1. Trimming removed 1 base from V and 0 bases from J; junction bases left unmatched: 10. Germline assignment: CDR1 GTSNPN and CDR2 SVGIG (reference sequence). The CDR3 spans 18 residues. In DNA form, the CDR3 reads TGTGCCTGGAGTGCTGGACAGGGGCGATTACTTAGCAATCAGCCCCAGCATTTT. It yields the protein CAWSAGQGRLLSNQPQHF.

This sequence joins TRBV7-8 and TRBJ2-5; D unresolved. The length of the CDR3 is 12 residues. Trimming stripped 5 bases from V and 2 bases from J, with 6 bases between. Germline values: CDR1 SGHVS, CDR2 FQNEAQ. CDR3 DNA: TGTGCCAGCAGCATCCTACAAGAGACCCAGTACTTC. Translating gives CASSILQETQYF.

This chain joins TRBV5-1 and TRBJ2-2; 10 bases map to TRBD2. Germline V gene lookup returns CDR1 SGHRS and CDR2 YFSETQ. The CDR3 covers 16 residues. V shed 3 bases, J shed 0 bases, and the junction held 2 bases outside the gene matches. CDR3 loop: CASSSTSGTNTGELFF. The DNA of the CDR3 is TGCGCCAGCAGCTCCACTAGCGGGACGAACACCGGGGAGCTGTTTTTT.

This chain uses TRBV12-3 or TRBV12-4 with TRBJ1-3; no definite D call. This CDR3 is built from 12 residues. With 3 bases removed from V and 4 bases from J, the gap between germline ends came to 4 bases. This chain's CDR3 is CASSFWGNTIYF. The CDR3 DNA is TGTGCCAGCAGTTTTTGGGGAAACACCATATATTTT.

There are a few counts of this clonotype. The rearrangement joins TRBV27 to TRBJ1-2, with D hard to call. Per germline, CDR1 MNHEY and CDR2 SMNVEV (reference sequence). This CDR3 region has 13 residues. The V and J ends lost 2 bases and 4 bases respectively, with 8 bases between them. CDR3 in DNA: TGTGCCAGCAGTTTAGGACGGACCTATGGCTACACCTTC. This translates into CASSLGRTYGYTF.

This clonotype was counted a few times. The chain carries TRBV18 and TRBJ1-5, with D unresolved. Germline V CDR1 and CDR2: KGHSH, LQKENI. Deletions cut 3 bases from V and 3 bases from J, with 15 bases between. The CDR3 extends over 16 amino acids. Here the CDR3 reads CASSPGDTGPNQPQHF. The CDR3 coding sequence is TGTGCCAGCTCACCGGGTGACACCGGTCCCAATCAGCCCCAGCATTTT.